Detailed here is one T cell receptor (beta chain). The authors' processing: Nucleated cell number was recorded as an estimate derived from reference gene primer amplification. Some clones are missing from TCRdb's copy, which holds only in-frame ones; the method was immunoSEQ multiplex PCR. That table gives V, J and clone size, and the DNA gave D and trimming. The top ten hold about a fifth of the sample, which has approximately 120,000 clones, roughly three quarters seen once. The data stem from a study of blood T cell repertoires in COVID-19. Study information: Specimens from acute and convalescent COVID-19 originated in the United States, Italy and Spain. PBMCs, B-cell-depleted T cells, or T cells provided the cDNA or gDNA that made up the material.

Trimming took 6 bases from V and 3 from J, leaving 14 bases between them. The length of the CDR3 is 14 residues. From germline, CDR1 is LGHDT and CDR2 YNNKEL (reference sequence). The sequence derives from a man older than 75 with acute or convalescent COVID-19. This chain links TRBV3-1 (or the pseudogene TRBV3-2) with TRBJ1-2; D possibly corresponds to TRBD1 (5 bases). Source material: peripheral blood. The CDR3 DNA reads as TGTGCCAGCAGGCGGCAGGGTGAGGACTATGGCTACACCTTC. It yields the protein CASRRQGEDYGYTF.